These T cell receptor beta chains were read from a single sample in a study of blood T cell repertoires in COVID-19. Measured with immunoSEQ multiplex PCR; TCRdb has only the in-frame clones, and not every one. The sample shows fewer than 300,000 clones, roughly 80% of them seen only once. Sequencing was performed on PBMCs or T cells enriched from blood (not recorded which). These receptors originate from a man aged 35 to 55 who had been exposed to COVID-19. CDR3s include the opening cysteine and the closing phenylalanine or tryptophan. A D gene is named only where the DNA matches it firmly. Only some rows state a clone size, as once, few, many or a class for expanded clones.

v_gene	j_gene	d_gene	abundance	len	CDR3aa	CDR3nt
TRBV5-1	TRBJ1-6	-	few	13	CASSLDPSSPLHF	TGCGCCAGCAGCTTGGATCCTTCTTCACCCCTCCACTTT
TRBV24-1	TRBJ2-1	TRBD2	-	17	CATSDSTAGGPINEQFF	TGTGCCACCAGTGATTCGACAGCGGGAGGGCCCATTAATGAGCAGTTCTTC
TRBV28	TRBJ2-7	TRBD2	-	12	CASSRGVLEQYF	TGTGCCAGCAGTCGGGGGGTATTGGAGCAGTACTTC
TRBV6-2/TRBV6-3	TRBJ2-1	TRBD1	-	14	CASSYWGQGNEQFF	TGTGCCAGCAGTTACTGGGGACAGGGCAATGAGCAGTTCTTC
TRBV19	TRBJ1-4	-	once	15	CASSITASYNEKLFF	TGTGCCAGTAGTATCACCGCGAGCTATAATGAAAAACTGTTTTTT
TRBV7-2	TRBJ2-1	TRBD1	-	14	CASSEDRGYNEQFF	TGTGCCAGCAGCGAAGACAGGGGCTACAATGAGCAGTTCTTC
TRBV3-1/TRBV3-2	TRBJ2-7	TRBD1	once	14	CASSPRQGRYEQYF	TGTGCCAGCAGCCCCCGACAGGGACGCTACGAGCAGTACTTC
TRBV28	TRBJ2-7	-	once	11	CASSSFYEQYF	TGTGCCAGCAGTTCCTTCTACGAGCAGTACTTC
TRBV19	TRBJ1-5	-	-	13	CASRIGHNQPQHF	TGTGCCAGTAGGATAGGGCACAATCAGCCCCAGCATTTT
TRBV9	TRBJ2-6	-	-	15	CASSVGLGVANVLTF	TGTGCCAGCAGCGTAGGCCTCGGGGTGGCCAACGTCCTGACTTTC
TRBV5-1	TRBJ1-2	-	-	15	CASSQNNRAGVSYTF	TGCGCCAGCAGCCAGAACAACAGGGCGGGGGTAAGCTACACCTTC
TRBV2	TRBJ2-7	-	-	12	CASSDFTYEQYF	TGTGCCAGCAGCGACTTCACCTACGAGCAGTACTTC
TRBV5-1	TRBJ2-5	-	-	15	CASSPETRVRETQYF	TGCGCCAGCAGCCCTGAAACCAGGGTCAGGGAGACCCAGTACTTC
TRBV12-3/TRBV12-4	TRBJ1-1	TRBD1	-	13	CASRPDRVSEAFF	TGTGCCAGCAGACCGGACAGGGTCTCTGAAGCTTTCTTT
TRBV6-2/TRBV6-3	TRBJ2-7	-	-	12	CASSSPGREQYF	TGTGCCAGCAGTAGCCCTGGGAGGGAGCAGTACTTC
TRBV2	TRBJ1-6	TRBD1	few	15	CASSEAGTGGSPLHF	TGTGCCAGCAGTGAGGCCGGGACAGGGGGTTCACCCCTCCACTTT
TRBV2	TRBJ1-1	-	once	11	CAETGNTEAFF	TGTGCAGAGACGGGGAACACTGAAGCTTTCTTT
TRBV28	TRBJ1-1	-	-	13	CASSLTRNTEAFF	TGTGCCAGCAGTTTAACTCGTAACACTGAAGCTTTCTTT
TRBV5-6	TRBJ1-2	TRBD1	-	14	CASRLGQGVFGYTF	TGTGCCAGCAGGTTGGGACAGGGGGTATTTGGCTACACCTTC
TRBV5-6	TRBJ1-2	-	-	15	CASSPGQLPTYGYTF	TGTGCCAGCAGCCCCGGACAGCTACCAACTTATGGCTACACCTTC
TRBV11-1	TRBJ1-1	-	-	14	CASSLAAVQLEAFF	TGTGCCAGCAGTCTAGCCGCGGTACAACTTGAAGCTTTCTTT
TRBV27	TRBJ1-1	-	many	17	CASSLEGSTQNPLEAFF	TGTGCCAGCAGTTTAGAGGGTTCTACACAGAACCCCCTCGAAGCTTTCTTT
TRBV3-1/TRBV3-2	TRBJ1-2	TRBD1	-	15	CASSQLDRVIYGYTF	TGTGCCAGCAGCCAACTAGACAGGGTAATCTATGGCTACACCTTC
TRBV2	TRBJ2-1	TRBD2	-	16	CASTSFRTSGRAQGFF	TGTGCCAGCACATCCTTCCGGACTAGCGGGAGAGCCCAGGGGTTCTTC
TRBV4-2	TRBJ2-7	TRBD1	-	16	CASSRTRGQTSYEQYF	TGTGCCAGCAGCCGAACGAGGGGACAGACCTCCTACGAGCAGTACTTC
TRBV7-2	TRBJ2-4	-	-	13	CASSFEAENIQYF	TGTGCCAGCAGCTTTGAGGCAGAAAACATTCAGTACTTC
TRBV10-3	TRBJ2-1	TRBD2	-	14	CAISLADSYNEQFF	TGTGCCATCAGCCTAGCGGACTCCTACAATGAGCAGTTCTTC
TRBV27	TRBJ1-6	TRBD1	-	14	CASSLTGVGSPLHF	TGTGCCAGCAGTCTCACAGGGGTGGGGTCACCCCTCCACTTT
TRBV2	TRBJ2-7	TRBD1	-	12	CASRQQGYEQYF	TGTGCCAGCAGGCAACAGGGGTACGAGCAGTACTTC
TRBV19	TRBJ2-5	-	once	15	CASSTTGYAQETQYF	TGTGCCAGTAGCACCACAGGGTACGCCCAAGAGACCCAGTACTTC
TRBV5-1	TRBJ2-3	-	-	14	CASSLKGLADTQYF	TGCGCCAGCAGCTTGAAGGGGCTCGCAGATACGCAGTATTTT
TRBV6-5	TRBJ1-5	-	-	15	CASSRPDSTNQPQHF	TGTGCCAGCAGTCGACCCGACAGCACCAATCAGCCCCAGCATTTT
TRBV13	TRBJ2-3	-	-	14	CASSFRDHGDTQYF	TGTGCCAGCAGCTTCAGAGACCACGGGGATACGCAGTATTTT
TRBV7-2	TRBJ2-7	TRBD1	-	14	CASSIRQGVYEQYF	TGTGCCAGCAGCATTCGCCAGGGGGTCTACGAGCAGTACTTC
TRBV19	TRBJ2-1	TRBD2	-	12	CASRETSGRGIF	TGTGCCAGTAGAGAGACTAGCGGGCGGGGGATCTTC
TRBV3-1/TRBV3-2	TRBJ1-2	-	-	14	CASNLGGLSYGYTF	TGTGCCAGCAATTTGGGGGGTTTGTCCTATGGCTACACCTTC
TRBV19	TRBJ2-5	TRBD1	-	17	CASSIDWAGTAQETQYF	TGTGCCAGTAGTATAGATTGGGCTGGGACAGCCCAAGAGACCCAGTACTTC
TRBV5-4	TRBJ2-1	-	-	16	CASSSLQTGLFNEQFF	TGTGCCAGCAGCTCCCTACAGACAGGTTTATTCAATGAGCAGTTCTTC
TRBV6-5	TRBJ2-1	TRBD2	few	16	CASSYLSGTRYNEQFF	TGTGCCAGCAGTTACCTAAGCGGGACTCGCTACAATGAGCAGTTCTTC
TRBV27	TRBJ1-6	-	-	15	CASSPKQTVNSPLHF	TGTGCCAGCAGTCCGAAACAGACAGTAAATTCACCCCTCCACTTT
TRBV18	TRBJ1-4	TRBD1	-	15	CASSIRQGTNEKLFF	TGTGCCAGCTCAATCAGACAGGGCACGAATGAAAAACTGTTTTTT
TRBV21-1	TRBJ1-6	-	-	15	CASSARTGYRSPLHF	TGTGCCAGCAGCGCCCGGACAGGGTACCGATCACCCCTCCACTTT
TRBV10-1	TRBJ2-7	-	-	13	CASSVGRGYEQYF	TGCGCCAGCAGTGTAGGCAGGGGCTACGAGCAGTACTTC
TRBV6-5	TRBJ2-1	-	-	15	CASSSLKTTGNEQFF	TGTGCCAGCAGTTCACTGAAAACGACAGGAAATGAGCAGTTCTTC
TRBV13	TRBJ2-2	TRBD2	-	17	CASSSSPGLAVTGELFF	TGTGCCAGCAGCTCGTCACCGGGACTAGCGGTCACCGGGGAGCTGTTTTTT
TRBV2	TRBJ2-2	TRBD1	few	14	CASSGQGYTGELFF	TGTGCCAGCTCGGGACAGGGATACACCGGGGAGCTGTTTTTT
TRBV5-1	TRBJ2-7	TRBD1	-	15	CASSAGTGGFGEQYF	TGCGCCAGCAGCGCAGGGACAGGGGGTTTCGGCGAGCAGTACTTC
TRBV3-1/TRBV3-2	TRBJ2-1	-	-	13	CASSQGGSSSGFF	TGTGCCAGCAGCCAAGGAGGTTCTTCTAGTGGGTTCTTC
TRBV27	TRBJ2-1	-	-	17	CASSLLASRNSYNEQFF	TGTGCCAGCAGTTTATTGGCTAGCCGAAACTCCTACAATGAGCAGTTCTTC